This is a list of T cell receptor beta chains from one sample in a study of T cell responses to AZD1222 COVID-19 vaccine. Profiling relied on immunoSEQ multiplex PCR, and the TCRdb table lists in-frame clones only, not all of them. The sample lists 150,000 to 200,000 clones; around 92% were seen once. The specimen comprised peripheral blood, sampled 28 days after the second AZD1222 dose. The receptors were gathered from an adult who received the AZD1222 COVID-19 vaccine. CDR3s include the opening cysteine and the closing phenylalanine or tryptophan. Fields, in order: CDR3 DNA, CDR3 protein, J gene, V gene, D gene, clone size. The D gene is left open where the match is weak. Clone size is given for some rows only: seen once, a few or many times, or a class if the clone is expanded.

DNA: TGTGCCAGCAGCAGGGGCCCACCGGGGTCGGGGAATTCACCCCTCCACTTT
CDR3: CASSRGPPGSGNSPLHF
J: TRBJ1-6
V: TRBV11-2
D: NA
size: NA

DNA: TGTGCCAGCAGTGCCCCTAGGGGCGGTGCAACTAATGAAAAACTGTTTTTT
CDR3: CASSAPRGGATNEKLFF
J: TRBJ1-4
V: TRBV6-1
D: NA
size: NA

DNA: TGTGCCAGCAGCTTAGGTTTTGGCTACGAGCAGTACTTC
CDR3: CASSLGFGYEQYF
J: TRBJ2-7
V: TRBV11-2
D: NA
size: NA

DNA: TGTGCCAGCAGCCAAACCCCCACGGTCCTGTGGGGTGAAGCTTTCTTT
CDR3: CASSQTPTVLWGEAFF
J: TRBJ1-1
V: TRBV3-1/TRBV3-2
D: NA
size: once

DNA: TGTGCCAGTAGTATAGGGCGGGGACCGGGCTACGAGCAGTACTTC
CDR3: CASSIGRGPGYEQYF
J: TRBJ2-7
V: TRBV19
D: NA
size: NA

DNA: TGTGCCATCACTAGCGGGCAGTACAATGAGCAGTTCTTC
CDR3: CAITSGQYNEQFF
J: TRBJ2-1
V: TRBV10-3
D: TRBD2
size: NA

DNA: TGTGCCAGCAGCTTAGATCCGCCGAGGAGGGCTGGGGCCAACGTCCTGACTTTC
CDR3: CASSLDPPRRAGANVLTF
J: TRBJ2-6
V: TRBV7-9
D: NA
size: NA

DNA: TGTGCCAGTGAGGGCCTCCCGGATCAAGAGACCCAGTACTTC
CDR3: CASEGLPDQETQYF
J: TRBJ2-5
V: TRBV7-8
D: NA
size: NA

DNA: TGTGCCATCAGTGAGAACAGGGCCGGCTACACCTTC
CDR3: CAISENRAGYTF
J: TRBJ1-2
V: TRBV10-3
D: NA
size: NA

DNA: TGTGCCAGCAGCCGATCCTACACAGGGAATTCACCCCTCCACTTT
CDR3: CASSRSYTGNSPLHF
J: TRBJ1-6
V: TRBV11-2
D: NA
size: NA

DNA: TGTGCCAGCAGTGAATGGTCCGACTCCTACGAGCAGTACTTC
CDR3: CASSEWSDSYEQYF
J: TRBJ2-7
V: TRBV6-1
D: NA
size: once

DNA: TGTGCCAGCAGCTCCAGAGGGGGGGCGGTTACTGAAGCTTTCTTT
CDR3: CASSSRGGAVTEAFF
J: TRBJ1-1
V: TRBV7-2
D: NA
size: once

DNA: TGTGCCAGCCGTCTTTTTTACACAGATACGCAGTATTTT
CDR3: CASRLFYTDTQYF
J: TRBJ2-3
V: TRBV2
D: NA
size: NA

DNA: TGTGCCATCAGCAGACCGGGACAAAGTGAGGGAGCTTTCTTT
CDR3: CAISRPGQSEGAFF
J: TRBJ1-1
V: TRBV10-3
D: NA
size: few

DNA: TGTGCCAGCTCACCACCGTCCGAGTGGGAGACCCAGTACTTC
CDR3: CASSPPSEWETQYF
J: TRBJ2-5
V: TRBV18
D: NA
size: once

DNA: TGTGCCAGTAGTATAGCGCCGGGGCCTGCAACTAATGAAAAACTGTTTTTT
CDR3: CASSIAPGPATNEKLFF
J: TRBJ1-4
V: TRBV19
D: NA
size: NA

DNA: TGTGCCAGCAGTCCAAACAGGGTACGCTACACCTTC
CDR3: CASSPNRVRYTF
J: TRBJ1-2
V: TRBV6-5
D: NA
size: NA

DNA: TGCGCCAGCAGCCCAGGACTGAGCTCCTACGAGCAGTACTTC
CDR3: CASSPGLSSYEQYF
J: TRBJ2-7
V: TRBV5-1
D: NA
size: NA

DNA: TGTGCCAGCAGCCTCAGGACAGGGGGTGAAAAACTGTTTTTT
CDR3: CASSLRTGGEKLFF
J: TRBJ1-4
V: TRBV5-8
D: TRBD1
size: NA

DNA: TGTGCCAGCAGCTACCTCCCCCAGGGGGCGCAGGGTGAGCAGTTCTTC
CDR3: CASSYLPQGAQGEQFF
J: TRBJ2-1
V: TRBV7-9
D: TRBD1
size: NA

DNA: TGTGCCAGCAAGCTGCAGACAGTAAACACCGGGGAGCTGTTTTTT
CDR3: CASKLQTVNTGELFF
J: TRBJ2-2
V: TRBV6-5
D: NA
size: NA

DNA: TGCGCCAGCAGCTTGAAGCAGGGTACGGGTTCCGCCGAGCAGTACTTC
CDR3: CASSLKQGTGSAEQYF
J: TRBJ2-7
V: TRBV5-1
D: NA
size: NA

DNA: TGCAGTGCTAGCGTCAACACTGAAGCTTTCTTT
CDR3: CSASVNTEAFF
J: TRBJ1-1
V: TRBV20-1
D: NA
size: NA

DNA: TGTGCCAGCAGCTTGGCCCCCGGCGGAGATACGCAGTATTTT
CDR3: CASSLAPGGDTQYF
J: TRBJ2-3
V: TRBV5-5
D: NA
size: NA

DNA: TGTGCCAGCAGTTTCCGACCGCCTTCGGTTTCCTACGAGCAGTACTTC
CDR3: CASSFRPPSVSYEQYF
J: TRBJ2-7
V: TRBV6-5
D: NA
size: NA

DNA: TGTGCCAGTAGTTTCCCGGCGGGCACTGAAGCTTTCTTT
CDR3: CASSFPAGTEAFF
J: TRBJ1-1
V: TRBV19
D: NA
size: NA

DNA: TGTGCCAGCAGCCCCTCTGTAGGGGTAGCGGGAGGTTCGGACGGGGAGCTGTTTTTT
CDR3: CASSPSVGVAGGSDGELFF
J: TRBJ2-2
V: TRBV9
D: TRBD2
size: NA